Below are 6 T cell receptor beta chains sequenced from a single sample in a study of blood T cell repertoires in COVID-19. Produced via immunoSEQ multiplex PCR; TCRdb's table is partial and in-frame only. The table records 270,000 or so clones, approximately 84% of them present only once. The sequenced sample was peripheral blood. These receptors came from a human donor with COVID-19, enrolled during active disease. The donor label of this sample is uncertain.

V and J are TRBV7-9 and TRBJ2-6, with TRBD2 identical over 7 bases. Trimming took 2 bases from V and 0 from J; bases not matched to a gene: 4. CDR1 SEHNR and CDR2 FQNEAQ come from the germline V gene (reference sequence). The CDR3 runs 17 residues. In DNA form, the CDR3 reads TGTGCCAGCAGCTTAATGCGCGGGGGCTCTGGGGCCAACGTCCTGACTTTC. Translated: CASSLMRGGSGANVLTF.

The chain links TRBV7-9 to TRBJ1-5, with 7 bases matching TRBD1. Germline loops: CDR1 SEHNR, CDR2 FQNEAQ (reference sequence). This CDR3 comprises 14 residues. V was pared by 0 bases and J by 8 bases, with 4 bases of the junction left unmatched. This CDR3 reads CASSLASDREPQHF. DNA of the CDR3: TGTGCCAGCAGCTTAGCCAGCGACAGGGAGCCCCAGCATTTT.

The V call is TRBV6-5, the J call TRBJ1-6; no clear D. Trimming removed 7 bases from V and 8 bases from J, with 12 bases in between. Germline CDR1 and CDR2: MNHEY and SVGAGI. The CDR3 contains 13 residues. CDR3 nucleotide sequence: TGTGCCAGCACCCCGGACGGGGATTCACCCCTCCACTTT. It is translated as CASTPDGDSPLHF.

Notes on this clone: A much larger clone differs from this one at a single base, so this may be a read error. This chain links TRBV11-3 with TRBJ1-2; possibly TRBD1 for D (5 bases). Germline V gene data show CDR1 as SGHNT and CDR2 as YENEEA. Trimming stripped 3 bases from V and 2 bases from J, with 7 bases between. This CDR3 has 13 residues. In DNA, the CDR3 is TGTGCCAGCAGCTTCCCAGGGAACTATGGCTACACCTTC. Translated: CASSFPGNYGYTF. Combining the CDR3 with reference TRBV11-3 and TRBJ1-2 gives the whole variable domain EAGVVQSPRYKIIEKKQPVAFWCNPISGHNTLYWYLQNLGQGPELLIRYENEEAVDDSQLPKDRFSAERLKGVDSTLKIQPAELGDSAVYLCASSFPGNYGYTFGSGTRLTVV.

The chain has TRBV6-5 and TRBJ2-2; D is unresolved. The CDR3 is made up of 14 amino acids. Trimming stripped 7 bases from V and 1 base from J, with 10 bases between. The germline V gene has CDR1 MNHEY and CDR2 SVGAGI. The CDR3 loop reads CASTPPGNTGELFF. The CDR3 bases are TGTGCCAGCACCCCGCCGGGGAACACCGGGGAGCTGTTTTTT.

This clone was detected once. The chain is built from TRBV28 and TRBJ1-6; the D is unclear. CDR1 MDHEN and CDR2 SYDVKM come from the germline V gene. V was cut by 7 bases and J by 10 bases, with 17 bases left in between. The CDR3 runs to 14 residues. The CDR3 loop is CASTPGGRGSPLHF. The CDR3 bases are TGTGCCAGCACCCCGGGAGGCAGAGGATCACCCCTCCACTTT. Combining the CDR3 with reference TRBV28 and TRBJ1-6 gives the whole variable domain DVKVTQSSRYLVKRTGEKVFLECVQDMDHENMFWYRQDPGLGLRLIYFSYDVKMKEKGDIPEGYSVSREKKERFSLILESASTNQTSMYLCASTPGGRGSPLHFGNGTRLTVT.